The rows below give T cell receptor beta chains drawn from one sample of a study of CD8 T cells in ankylosing spondylitis. TCRdb itself ran the 5' RACE reads through MiXCR, one entry per CDR3 protein. In the table there are 100,000 to 150,000 distinct CDR3 sequences, approximately 9.9% of which are singletons. Sequencing input: blood, either unsorted or a sorted T cell fraction (not recorded which). Receptor source: a male donor with ankylosing spondylitis or in good health (not recorded which). Both conserved end residues are part of each CDR3. The D gene is left open where the match is weak. Clone size is stated in some rows and not others, as once, few, many or a class when expanded.

clone_size	v_call	j_call	cdr3_length	d_call	cdr3_nt	cdr3_aa
many	TRBV12-3/TRBV12-4	TRBJ2-3	12	NA	TGTGCCAGCAGTGTCTCAATAGATACGCAGTATTTT	CASSVSIDTQYF
many	TRBV10-3	TRBJ2-7	16	NA	TGTGCCATCAGTGACCCCAAGGGTGTCAGGCCCTACGAGCAGTACTTC	CAISDPKGVRPYEQYF
many	TRBV12-3/TRBV12-4	TRBJ2-1	13	NA	TGTGCCAGCAGTTTGGTCGGAGGAAATGAGCAGTTCTTC	CASSLVGGNEQFF
NA	TRBV7-6	TRBJ2-3	14	NA	TGTGCCAGCAGCCCGTGGAGGGGCGCAGATACGCAGTATTTT	CASSPWRGADTQYF
NA	TRBV5-1	TRBJ1-1	15	TRBD1	TGCGCCAGCAGCGTAACCGGGACAGTGACGACTGAAGCTTTCTTT	CASSVTGTVTTEAFF
NA	TRBV7-9	TRBJ2-1	13	NA	TGTGCCAGCAGCTCAAGACAGTACAATGAGCAGTTCTTC	CASSSRQYNEQFF
few	TRBV3-1	TRBJ1-5	14	NA	TGTGCCAGCAGCCAAGACTGGGATACAGGGCCCCAGCATTTT	CASSQDWDTGPQHF
many	TRBV5-1	TRBJ2-1	15	TRBD2	TGCGCCAGCGCCCAAGCGGGAGGTTTTCGGGATGAGCAGTTCTTC	CASAQAGGFRDEQFF
NA	TRBV10-3	TRBJ2-5	13	NA	TGTGCCATCAGCCTGCGGGAAGTGGAGACCCAGTACTTC	CAISLREVETQYF
many	TRBV9	TRBJ2-5	15	NA	TGTGCCAGCAGCGTAGGGGCTAGCGAAGGAGAGACCCAGTACTTC	CASSVGASEGETQYF
many	TRBV7-2	TRBJ2-7	13	NA	TGTGCCAGCAGCCTAGAGGGAGGGGGACCTACATTCTTC	CASSLEGGGPTFF
many	TRBV29-1	TRBJ2-1	11	NA	TGCAGCGTTATAGCGGTCAATGAGCAGTTCTTC	CSVIAVNEQFF
NA	TRBV20-1	TRBJ1-4	15	TRBD1	TGCAGTGCTAGGAACAGGGGGCTTACTAATGAAAAACTGTTTTTT	CSARNRGLTNEKLFF
many	TRBV20-1	TRBJ2-7	14	NA	TGCAGTTACCAGTCTACGGGCAGATCCTACGAGCAGTACTTC	CSYQSTGRSYEQYF
many	TRBV6-1	TRBJ2-1	17	TRBD2	TGTGCCAGCAGTGAACTAGAACTAGCGGGAGGTTACAATGAGCAGTTCTTC	CASSELELAGGYNEQFF
NA	TRBV7-9	TRBJ1-5	14	NA	TGTGCCAGCAGCTTAGGGGGCTTGGGTCAGCCCCAGCATTTT	CASSLGGLGQPQHF
many	TRBV20-1	TRBJ2-7	14	TRBD1	TGCAGTGCTGAAACGCCGGGACAGAACTACGAGCAGTACTTC	CSAETPGQNYEQYF
NA	TRBV4-2	TRBJ1-5	15	NA	TGTGCCAGCAGCCAAGATCCACAGAACCATCAGCCCCAGCATTTT	CASSQDPQNHQPQHF
few	TRBV5-5	TRBJ2-6	16	NA	TGTGCCAGCAGCTTGTACGGAAGCTCTGGGGCCAACGTCCTGACTTTC	CASSLYGSSGANVLTF
many	TRBV6-1	TRBJ2-1	14	TRBD1	TGTGCCAGCAGAGGACAGGGGACCTTGAATGAGCAGTTCTTC	CASRGQGTLNEQFF
NA	TRBV5-1	TRBJ2-3	15	TRBD1	TGCGCCAGCAGCTTACAGGGGGCAGGTCCAGATACGCAGTATTTT	CASSLQGAGPDTQYF
many	TRBV12-3/TRBV12-4	TRBJ2-3	15	TRBD1	TGTGCCAGCAGTCCGGACAGGGATCACACAGATACGCAGTATTTT	CASSPDRDHTDTQYF
many	TRBV7-9	TRBJ2-3	12	NA	TGTGCCAGCAGTTCCGGGTCAGATACGCAGTATTTT	CASSSGSDTQYF
few	TRBV2	TRBJ1-2	13	NA	TGTGCCAGCATCAAGGACAGCTACTATGGCTACACCTTC	CASIKDSYYGYTF
few	TRBV7-2	TRBJ1-2	13	NA	TGTGCCAGCAGCCCAGGGAACTCACGGGGCTACACCTTC	CASSPGNSRGYTF
NA	TRBV12-1	TRBJ2-4	21	NA	TGTGCCAGCAGCTCCGGACAAATCTCCGGGACTAGCGGTCCGTTGTGGAACATTCAGTACTTC	CASSSGQISGTSGPLWNIQYF
many	TRBV7-6	TRBJ2-3	15	TRBD2	TGTGCCAGCAGCTTATATAGCGGGAACACAGATACGCAGTATTTT	CASSLYSGNTDTQYF
many	TRBV12-3/TRBV12-4	TRBJ2-7	14	TRBD2	TGTGCCAGCAGTCGGGTAGCGGGAGTCTACGAGCAGTACTTC	CASSRVAGVYEQYF
few	TRBV28	TRBJ2-7	12	NA	TGTGCCAGCAGTTCGCGCGTAACCGAGGAGTACTTC	CASSSRVTEEYF